A selection of T cell receptor beta chains follows, all from one sample in a study of CD8 T cells in Susac syndrome. Via MiXCR, TCRdb re-called the immunoSEQ multiplex PCR reads, giving one row per CDR3 protein. This sample has under 200,000 distinct CDR3 sequences, with 85% to 95% found just once. The source material was CD8+ T cells from PBMCs. All receptors derive from a human donor with multiple sclerosis. Both conserved end residues are part of each CDR3. D genes are given only for firm matches. Clone size is not always given. Where it is, it says once, few, many or a class for expanded clones.

D: NA
size: NA
length: 13
V: TRBV13
J: TRBJ2-3
CDR3: CASSPPTEDTQYF
DNA: TGTGCCAGCAGCCCCCCCACAGAAGATACGCAGTATTTT

D: TRBD2
size: NA
length: 15
V: TRBV2
J: TRBJ2-7
CDR3: CASSGGLAGRNEQYF
DNA: TGTGCCAGCAGCGGAGGACTAGCGGGGAGAAACGAGCAGTACTTC

D: TRBD1
size: once
length: 15
V: TRBV20-1
J: TRBJ1-2
CDR3: CSARVPEGASYGYTF
DNA: TGCAGTGCTAGAGTCCCGGAGGGGGCTAGCTATGGCTACACCTTC

D: NA
size: NA
length: 14
V: TRBV5-6
J: TRBJ2-1
CDR3: CASSLVIRAGEQFF
DNA: TGTGCCAGCAGCTTGGTAATCCGGGCGGGTGAGCAGTTCTTC

D: NA
size: NA
length: 13
V: TRBV9
J: TRBJ1-2
CDR3: CASSVGRDYGYTF
DNA: TGTGCCAGCAGCGTAGGACGGGACTATGGCTACACCTTC

D: NA
size: NA
length: 12
V: TRBV4-2
J: TRBJ2-5
CDR3: CASRGVRETQYF
DNA: TGTGCCAGCAGAGGGGTCAGAGAGACCCAGTACTTC

D: NA
size: NA
length: 14
V: TRBV12-3/TRBV12-4
J: TRBJ1-6
CDR3: CASTMGVYNSPLHF
DNA: TGTGCCAGCACCATGGGGGTCTATAATTCACCCCTCCACTTT

D: TRBD1
size: NA
length: 14
V: TRBV9
J: TRBJ2-7
CDR3: CASSDGTGSHEQYF
DNA: TGTGCCAGCAGCGATGGGACAGGGAGCCACGAGCAGTACTTC

D: TRBD1
size: NA
length: 15
V: TRBV27
J: TRBJ2-1
CDR3: CASSLGTGHYGEQFF
DNA: TGTGCCAGCAGTCTTGGGACAGGGCATTACGGTGAGCAGTTCTTC

D: TRBD2
size: NA
length: 17
V: TRBV5-1
J: TRBJ2-7
CDR3: CASNLGLLGAGVYEQYF
DNA: TGCGCCAGCAACTTGGGCCTACTAGGGGCGGGAGTCTACGAGCAGTACTTC

D: TRBD2
size: NA
length: 16
V: TRBV27
J: TRBJ2-3
CDR3: CASSFSGRGDVDTQYF
DNA: TGTGCCAGCAGTTTTAGCGGGAGGGGAGACGTAGATACGCAGTATTTT

D: TRBD1
size: NA
length: 15
V: TRBV28
J: TRBJ2-7
CDR3: CASSLVGTAYYEQYF
DNA: TGTGCCAGCAGTCTCGTCGGGACAGCTTACTACGAGCAGTACTTC

D: NA
size: NA
length: 15
V: TRBV9
J: TRBJ2-7
CDR3: CASSVASGIVYEQYF
DNA: TGTGCCAGCAGCGTAGCGTCAGGGATCGTCTACGAGCAGTACTTC

D: NA
size: NA
length: 15
V: TRBV3-1
J: TRBJ2-1
CDR3: CASSQDPGSYNEQFF
DNA: TGTGCCAGCAGCCAAGATCCTGGCTCCTACAATGAGCAGTTCTTC

D: NA
size: NA
length: 13
V: TRBV6-2/TRBV6-3
J: TRBJ2-3
CDR3: CASSYSRENTQYF
DNA: TGTGCCAGCAGTTACTCCAGGGAGAATACGCAGTATTTT

D: NA
size: NA
length: 15
V: TRBV28
J: TRBJ2-1
CDR3: CASSLDRHPNNEQFF
DNA: TGTGCCAGCAGTTTAGACAGGCACCCTAACAATGAGCAGTTCTTC

D: NA
size: NA
length: 13
V: TRBV29-1
J: TRBJ1-2
CDR3: CSVGGRAGHGYTF
DNA: TGCAGCGTTGGGGGGAGGGCTGGCCATGGCTACACCTTC

D: NA
size: NA
length: 14
V: TRBV7-8
J: TRBJ2-5
CDR3: CASTLSRREETQYF
DNA: TGTGCCAGCACCCTCTCCCGGAGAGAAGAGACCCAGTACTTC

D: TRBD1
size: NA
length: 14
V: TRBV19
J: TRBJ2-7
CDR3: CASGPGQGVNEQYF
DNA: TGTGCCAGCGGACCGGGACAGGGAGTCAACGAGCAGTACTTC

D: TRBD1
size: once
length: 12
V: TRBV12-3/TRBV12-4
J: TRBJ1-2
CDR3: CAIGTGGDGYTF
DNA: TGTGCCATCGGGACAGGGGGCGATGGCTACACCTTC

D: NA
size: NA
length: 12
V: TRBV29-1
J: TRBJ2-1
CDR3: CSVEDTEDEQFF
DNA: TGCAGCGTTGAAGACACAGAGGATGAGCAGTTCTTC

D: TRBD1
size: NA
length: 15
V: TRBV30
J: TRBJ1-2
CDR3: CAWSGPDRGTYGYTF
DNA: TGTGCCTGGAGTGGCCCGGACAGGGGTACCTATGGCTACACCTTC

D: NA
size: NA
length: 13
V: TRBV29-1
J: TRBJ2-1
CDR3: CSVRQSIGNEQFF
DNA: TGCAGCGTTCGACAAAGTATTGGCAATGAGCAGTTCTTC

D: NA
size: NA
length: 12
V: TRBV30
J: TRBJ1-5
CDR3: CAWSDSNQPQHF
DNA: TGTGCCTGGAGTGATAGCAATCAGCCCCAGCATTTT

D: NA
size: NA
length: 13
V: TRBV3-1
J: TRBJ2-3
CDR3: CASSLGNTDTQYF
DNA: TGTGCCAGCAGCCTGGGGAACACAGATACGCAGTATTTT

D: NA
size: NA
length: 15
V: TRBV9
J: TRBJ1-1
CDR3: CASSAGGGRGTEAFF
DNA: TGTGCCAGCAGCGCGGGGGGCGGGAGAGGAACTGAAGCTTTCTTT

D: NA
size: NA
length: 16
V: TRBV20-1
J: TRBJ1-1
CDR3: CSAEGPVSSMNTEAFF
DNA: TGCAGTGCTGAAGGCCCGGTAAGTTCCATGAACACTGAAGCTTTCTTT

D: TRBD1
size: NA
length: 14
V: TRBV15
J: TRBJ1-1
CDR3: CATRETGTNTEAFF
DNA: TGTGCCACCCGGGAGACAGGGACTAACACTGAAGCTTTCTTT

D: NA
size: NA
length: 14
V: TRBV7-6
J: TRBJ2-4
CDR3: CASSSLQSADIQYF
DNA: TGTGCCAGCAGCTCCTTACAGTCGGCCGACATTCAGTACTTC

D: NA
size: NA
length: 16
V: TRBV6-5
J: TRBJ1-4
CDR3: CASSYGGIPLREKLFF
DNA: TGTGCCAGCAGTTACGGAGGGATTCCCTTAAGGGAAAAACTGTTTTTT

D: TRBD1
size: NA
length: 15
V: TRBV28
J: TRBJ1-5
CDR3: CASSPGTGGYQPQHF
DNA: TGTGCCAGCAGTCCTGGGACAGGGGGTTATCAGCCCCAGCATTTT

D: NA
size: NA
length: 17
V: TRBV5-1
J: TRBJ2-5
CDR3: CASSLGVTSSIQETQYF
DNA: TGCGCCAGCAGCTTGGGGGTGACTTCATCGATTCAAGAGACCCAGTACTTC

D: TRBD2
size: NA
length: 16
V: TRBV29-1
J: TRBJ2-7
CDR3: CSVDNSSTSGRYEQYF
DNA: TGCAGCGTTGATAACAGCTCTACTAGCGGGAGATACGAGCAGTACTTC

D: TRBD2
size: once
length: 14
V: TRBV3-1
J: TRBJ2-5
CDR3: CASSLWGGEETQYF
DNA: TGTGCCAGCAGCCTATGGGGGGGAGAAGAGACCCAGTACTTC

D: TRBD2
size: NA
length: 13
V: TRBV20-1
J: TRBJ2-3
CDR3: CSADRDYTDTQYF
DNA: TGCAGTGCTGACCGGGACTACACAGATACGCAGTATTTT

D: NA
size: NA
length: 15
V: TRBV19
J: TRBJ2-1
CDR3: CASSIVGASYNEQFF
DNA: TGTGCCAGTAGTATAGTAGGGGCTTCCTACAATGAGCAGTTCTTC

D: NA
size: NA
length: 14
V: TRBV14
J: TRBJ2-1
CDR3: CASSQASASDRKFF
DNA: TGTGCCAGCAGCCAAGCCTCAGCGTCCGATCGGAAGTTCTTC

D: NA
size: NA
length: 12
V: TRBV7-9
J: TRBJ2-7
CDR3: CASSFDLYEQYF
DNA: TGTGCCAGCAGTTTTGATCTCTACGAGCAGTACTTC

D: NA
size: NA
length: 17
V: TRBV14
J: TRBJ1-4
CDR3: CASSQGGDGATNEKLFF
DNA: TGTGCCAGCAGCCAAGGAGGGGATGGGGCAACTAATGAAAAACTGTTTTTT

D: TRBD1
size: NA
length: 15
V: TRBV3-1
J: TRBJ2-1
CDR3: CASSQDLGDSNEQFF
DNA: TGTGCCAGCAGCCAAGATCTGGGGGACAGCAATGAGCAGTTCTTC

D: NA
size: NA
length: 12
V: TRBV29-1
J: TRBJ1-2
CDR3: CSALTEMDGYTF
DNA: TGCAGCGCTTTGACTGAGATGGATGGCTACACCTTC

D: NA
size: NA
length: 14
V: TRBV9
J: TRBJ2-7
CDR3: CASSVLGAGDEQYF
DNA: TGTGCCAGCAGCGTATTAGGGGCTGGGGACGAGCAGTACTTC